A selection of T cell receptor beta chains follows, all from one sample in a study of neurological immune-mediated disorders. Via MiXCR, TCRdb re-called the 5' RACE reads, giving one row per CDR3 protein. The sample records 50,000 or so distinct CDR3 sequences, roughly 3.5% being singletons. The sequencing input was PBMCs. These receptors all come from a man aged 30 to 45 with multiple sclerosis. Each CDR3 is given with its conserved first and last residue.

V,CDR3
TRBV3-1,CASSPGHSGNTIYF
TRBV20-1,CSARKLSNEQFF
TRBV5-1,CASSLVGGSYNEQFF
TRBV5-1,CASGQGRDTEAFF
TRBV7-3,CASSGTAMNTEAFF
TRBV5-1,CASSQDRLGTGELFF
TRBV5-1,CASSPGLVTGYEAFF
TRBV4-2,CASSQEAGGYNEQFF
TRBV2,CASRWTESYEQYF
TRBV6-5,CASSWTGGDGYTF
TRBV11-2,CASSLTGGNQPQHF
TRBV20-1,CSATPQSATGELFF
TRBV6-5,CASSFERSFSDTQYF
TRBV7-9,CASSRTGSYEQYF
TRBV6-5,CASSYLAGATTDTQYF
TRBV12-3/TRBV12-4,CASSLRGAANSYEQYF
TRBV18,CASSPPLAVEGDTQYF
TRBV7-8,CASSSGARGGQPQNF
TRBV20-1,CSAAPRSPETQYF
TRBV9,CASSVSGLGGYTF